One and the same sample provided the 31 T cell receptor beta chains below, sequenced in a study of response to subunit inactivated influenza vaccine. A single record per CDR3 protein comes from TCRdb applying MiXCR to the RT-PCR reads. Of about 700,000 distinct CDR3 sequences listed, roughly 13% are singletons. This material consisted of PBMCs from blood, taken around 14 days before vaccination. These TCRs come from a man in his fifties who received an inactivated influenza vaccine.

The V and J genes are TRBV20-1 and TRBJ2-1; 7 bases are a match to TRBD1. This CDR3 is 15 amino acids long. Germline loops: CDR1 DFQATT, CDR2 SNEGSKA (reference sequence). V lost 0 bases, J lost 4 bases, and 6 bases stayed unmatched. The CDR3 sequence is CSARDPQGKYNEQFF. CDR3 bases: TGCAGTGCTAGAGATCCACAGGGGAAATACAATGAGCAGTTCTTC.

As DNA, the CDR3 is TGTGCCAGCAGCTTAGACTACGACTACGAGCAGTACTTC. Translation: CASSLDYDYEQYF. The rearrangement links TRBV7-2 to TRBJ2-7; D is ambiguous. The CDR3 is made up of 13 amino acids. CDR1 is SGHTA and CDR2 is FQGNSA in the germline V gene. The V end was cut by 1 base, the J end by 3 bases, with 7 bases between.

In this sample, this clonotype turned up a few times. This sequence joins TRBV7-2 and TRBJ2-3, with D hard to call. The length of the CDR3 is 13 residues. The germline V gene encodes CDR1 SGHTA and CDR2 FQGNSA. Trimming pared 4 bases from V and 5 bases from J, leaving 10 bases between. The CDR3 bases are TGTGCCAGCAGCTCCCCCCCGGGAGATACGCAGTATTTT. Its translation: CASSSPPGDTQYF.

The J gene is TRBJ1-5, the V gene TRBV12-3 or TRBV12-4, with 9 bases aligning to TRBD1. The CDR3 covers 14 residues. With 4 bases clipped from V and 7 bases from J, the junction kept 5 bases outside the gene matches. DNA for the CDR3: TGTGCCAGCAGTTCAACAGGGGGCTGGCAGCCCCAGCATTTT. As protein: CASSSTGGWQPQHF.

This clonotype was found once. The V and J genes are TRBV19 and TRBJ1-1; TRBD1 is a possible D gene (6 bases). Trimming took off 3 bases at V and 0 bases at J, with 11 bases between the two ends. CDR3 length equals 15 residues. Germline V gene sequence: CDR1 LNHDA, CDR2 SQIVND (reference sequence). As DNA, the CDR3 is TGTGCCAGTAGTATTGAATGGACAGTGAACACTGAAGCTTTCTTT. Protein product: CASSIEWTVNTEAFF. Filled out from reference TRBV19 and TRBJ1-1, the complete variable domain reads DGGITQSPKYLFRKEGQNVTLSCEQNLNHDAMYWYRQDPGQGLRLIYYSQIVNDFQKGDIAEGYSVSREKKESFPLTVTSAQKNPTAFYLCASSIEWTVNTEAFFGQGTRLTVV.

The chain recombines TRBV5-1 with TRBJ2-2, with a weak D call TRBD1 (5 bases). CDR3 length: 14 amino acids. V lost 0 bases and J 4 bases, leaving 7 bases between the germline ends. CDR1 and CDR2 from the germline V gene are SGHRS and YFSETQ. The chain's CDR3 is CASSLEQATGELFF. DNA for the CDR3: TGCGCCAGCAGCTTGGAACAGGCCACCGGGGAGCTGTTTTTT.

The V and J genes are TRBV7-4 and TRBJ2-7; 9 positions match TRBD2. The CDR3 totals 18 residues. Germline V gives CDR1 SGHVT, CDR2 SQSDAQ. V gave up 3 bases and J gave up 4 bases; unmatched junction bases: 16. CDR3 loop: CASSFRTPLSGGSYEQYF. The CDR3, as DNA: TGTGCCAGCAGCTTTAGAACCCCTCTTAGCGGGGGTTCTTACGAGCAGTACTTC.

In nucleotides, the CDR3 is TGCAGCGTTCAAGTGGGGCTGAACACCGGGGAGCTGTTTTTT. It translates to CSVQVGLNTGELFF. The V gene is TRBV29-1, the J gene TRBJ2-2; D may be TRBD1 (5 bases). V was cut by 5 bases and J by 1 base, with 11 bases left in between. Germline V gene sequence: CDR1 SQVTM, CDR2 ANQGSEA. The CDR3 runs to 14 residues.

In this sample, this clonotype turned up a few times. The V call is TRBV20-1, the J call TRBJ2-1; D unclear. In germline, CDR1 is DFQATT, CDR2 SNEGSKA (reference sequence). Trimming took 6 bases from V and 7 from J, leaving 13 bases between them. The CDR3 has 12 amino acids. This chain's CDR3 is CSAARSLNEQFF. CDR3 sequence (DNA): TGCAGTGCCGCGCGGAGCCTTAATGAGCAGTTCTTC.

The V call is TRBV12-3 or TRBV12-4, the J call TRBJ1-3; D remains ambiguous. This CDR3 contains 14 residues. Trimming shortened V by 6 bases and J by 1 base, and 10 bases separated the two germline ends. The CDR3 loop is CASSLPGSGNTIYF. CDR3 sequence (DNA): TGTGCCAGCAGCCTTCCGGGTTCTGGAAACACCATATATTTT.

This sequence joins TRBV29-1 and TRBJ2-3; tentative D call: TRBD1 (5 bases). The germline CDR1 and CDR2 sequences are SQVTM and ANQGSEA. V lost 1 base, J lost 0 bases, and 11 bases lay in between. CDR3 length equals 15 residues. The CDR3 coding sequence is TGCAGCGTTGAAGGAGACAGAGACAGCACAGATACGCAGTATTTT. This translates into CSVEGDRDSTDTQYF.

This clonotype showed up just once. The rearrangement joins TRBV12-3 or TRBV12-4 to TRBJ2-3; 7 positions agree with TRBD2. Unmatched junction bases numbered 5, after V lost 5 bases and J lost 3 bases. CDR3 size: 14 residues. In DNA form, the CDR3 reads TGTGCCAGCAGTCCCGGGGGGAGGACAGATACGCAGTATTTT. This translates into CASSPGGRTDTQYF.

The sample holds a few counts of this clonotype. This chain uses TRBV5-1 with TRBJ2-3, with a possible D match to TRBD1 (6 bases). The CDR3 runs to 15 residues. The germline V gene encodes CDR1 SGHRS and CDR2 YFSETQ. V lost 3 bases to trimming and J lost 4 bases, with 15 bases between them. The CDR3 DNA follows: TGCGCCAGCAGCTCGACGGGACAAAGGGCAGATACGCAGTATTTT. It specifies CASSSTGQRADTQYF.

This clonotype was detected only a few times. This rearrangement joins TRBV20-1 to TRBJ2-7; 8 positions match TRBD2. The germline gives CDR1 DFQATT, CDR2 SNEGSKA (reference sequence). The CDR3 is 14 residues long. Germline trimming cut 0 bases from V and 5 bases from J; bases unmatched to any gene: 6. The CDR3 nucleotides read TGCAGTGCTAGAGATCCGGGAGGGTTCGACGAGCAGTACTTC. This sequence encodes CSARDPGGFDEQYF.

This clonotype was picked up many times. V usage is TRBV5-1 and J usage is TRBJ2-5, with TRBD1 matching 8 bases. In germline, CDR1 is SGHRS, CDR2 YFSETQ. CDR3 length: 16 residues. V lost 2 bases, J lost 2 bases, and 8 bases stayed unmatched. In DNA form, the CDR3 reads TGCGCCAGCAGCTTATTCAGGACAGGGAGTCAAGAGACCCAGTACTTC. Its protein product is CASSLFRTGSQETQYF.

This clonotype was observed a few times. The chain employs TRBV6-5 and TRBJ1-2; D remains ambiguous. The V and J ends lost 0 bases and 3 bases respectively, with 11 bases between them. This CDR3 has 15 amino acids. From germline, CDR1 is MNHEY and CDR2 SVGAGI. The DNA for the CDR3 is TGTGCCAGCAGTTACTCGAGCAGGACCTACTATGGCTACACCTTC. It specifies CASSYSSRTYYGYTF.

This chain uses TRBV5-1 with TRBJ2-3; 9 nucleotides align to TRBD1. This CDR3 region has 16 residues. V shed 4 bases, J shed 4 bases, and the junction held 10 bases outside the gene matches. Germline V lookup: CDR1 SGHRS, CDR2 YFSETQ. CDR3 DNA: TGCGCCAGCAGCCAAGGGACAGGGAAGGGCGCAGATACGCAGTATTTT. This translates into CASSQGTGKGADTQYF.

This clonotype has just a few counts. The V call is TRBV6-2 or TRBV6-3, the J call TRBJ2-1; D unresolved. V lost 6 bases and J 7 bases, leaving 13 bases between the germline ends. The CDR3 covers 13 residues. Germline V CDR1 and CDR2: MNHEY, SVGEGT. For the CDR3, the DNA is TGTGCCAGCAGCCCCAATGTTCCAAATGAGCAGTTCTTC. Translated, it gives CASSPNVPNEQFF.

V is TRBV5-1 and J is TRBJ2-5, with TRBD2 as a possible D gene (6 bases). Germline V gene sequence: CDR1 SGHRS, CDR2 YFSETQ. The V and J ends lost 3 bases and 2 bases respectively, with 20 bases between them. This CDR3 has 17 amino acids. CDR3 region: CASSSSSLSRGQETQYF. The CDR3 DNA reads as TGCGCCAGCAGCTCCTCCAGCTTATCGCGGGGTCAAGAGACCCAGTACTTC.

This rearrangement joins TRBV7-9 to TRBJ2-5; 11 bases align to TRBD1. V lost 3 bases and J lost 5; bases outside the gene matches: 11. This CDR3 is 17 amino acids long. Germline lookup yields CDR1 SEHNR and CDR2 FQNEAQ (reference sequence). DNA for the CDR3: TGTGCCAGCAGCTTTGGGCGTGGGACAGGGGGGCGCGAGACCCAGTACTTC. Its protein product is CASSFGRGTGGRETQYF.

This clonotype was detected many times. The CDR3 loop reads CASGGSGSGEQFF. In DNA form, the CDR3 reads TGTGCTAGTGGTGGGAGCGGGAGTGGTGAGCAGTTCTTC. This chain uses TRBV12-5 with TRBJ2-1, with 8 bases aligning to TRBD2. Germline CDR1 and CDR2: LGHNT and FRNRAP. The CDR3 covers 13 residues. Unmatched junction bases numbered 6, after V lost 5 bases and J lost 9 bases.

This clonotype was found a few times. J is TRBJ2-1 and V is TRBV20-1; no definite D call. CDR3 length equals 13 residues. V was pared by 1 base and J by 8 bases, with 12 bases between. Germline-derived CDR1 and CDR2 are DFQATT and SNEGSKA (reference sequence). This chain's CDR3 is CSARGGGYDEQFF. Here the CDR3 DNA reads TGCAGTGCTAGAGGAGGTGGTTACGATGAGCAGTTCTTC.

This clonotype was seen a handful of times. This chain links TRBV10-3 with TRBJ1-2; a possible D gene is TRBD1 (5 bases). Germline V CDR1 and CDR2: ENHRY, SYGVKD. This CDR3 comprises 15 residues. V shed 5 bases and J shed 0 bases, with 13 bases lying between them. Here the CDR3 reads CAISHTETANYGYTF. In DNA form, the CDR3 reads TGTGCCATCAGTCATACTGAGACAGCTAACTATGGCTACACCTTC.

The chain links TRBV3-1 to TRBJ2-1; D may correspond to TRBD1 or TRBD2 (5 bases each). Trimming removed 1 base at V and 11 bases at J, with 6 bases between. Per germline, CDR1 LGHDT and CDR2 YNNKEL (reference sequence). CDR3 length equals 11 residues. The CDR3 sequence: CASSQGGQQFF. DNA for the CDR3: TGTGCCAGCAGCCAAGGGGGACAGCAGTTCTTC.

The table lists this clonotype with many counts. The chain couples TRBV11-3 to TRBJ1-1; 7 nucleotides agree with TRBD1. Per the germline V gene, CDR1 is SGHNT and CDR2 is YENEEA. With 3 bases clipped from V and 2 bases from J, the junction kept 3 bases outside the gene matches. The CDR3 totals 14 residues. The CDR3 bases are TGTGCCAGCAGCTTGCAGGGGGAAAACACTGAAGCTTTCTTT. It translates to CASSLQGENTEAFF.

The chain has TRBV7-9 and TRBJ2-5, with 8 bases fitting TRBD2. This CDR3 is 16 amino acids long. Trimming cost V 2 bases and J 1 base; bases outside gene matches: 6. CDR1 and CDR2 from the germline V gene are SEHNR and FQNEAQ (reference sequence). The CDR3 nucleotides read TGTGCCAGCAGCTTATCCCGGGAGGGCCGCCAAGAGACCCAGTACTTC. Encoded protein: CASSLSREGRQETQYF.

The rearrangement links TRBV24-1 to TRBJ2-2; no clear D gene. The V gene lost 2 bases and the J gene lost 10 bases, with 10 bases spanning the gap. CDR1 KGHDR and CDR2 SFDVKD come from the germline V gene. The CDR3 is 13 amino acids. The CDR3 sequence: CATSDSVTPELFF. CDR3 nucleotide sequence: TGTGCCACCAGTGATTCGGTTACTCCGGAGCTGTTTTTT.

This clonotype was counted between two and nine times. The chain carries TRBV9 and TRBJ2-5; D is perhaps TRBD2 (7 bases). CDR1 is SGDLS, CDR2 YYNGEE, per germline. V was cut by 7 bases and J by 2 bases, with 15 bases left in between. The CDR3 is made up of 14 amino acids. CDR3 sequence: CASGGGGHQETQYF. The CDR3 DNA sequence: TGTGCCAGCGGAGGGGGAGGGCATCAAGAGACCCAGTACTTC.

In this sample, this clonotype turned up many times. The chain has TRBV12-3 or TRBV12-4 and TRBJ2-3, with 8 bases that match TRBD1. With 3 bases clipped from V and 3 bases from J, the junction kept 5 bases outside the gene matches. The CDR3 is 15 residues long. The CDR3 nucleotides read TGTGCCAGCAGTTTGGGACAGGTCCGGACAGATACGCAGTATTTT. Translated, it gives CASSLGQVRTDTQYF.

CDR3 loop: CASSQDWRMNTEAFF. The CDR3 DNA reads as TGCGCCAGCAGCCAAGATTGGCGTATGAACACTGAAGCTTTCTTT. This chain uses TRBV4-1 with TRBJ1-1, with D unclear. The V and J ends lost 0 bases and 0 bases respectively, with 8 bases between them. The CDR3 has 15 amino acids. The germline V gene has CDR1 MGHRA and CDR2 YSYEKL.

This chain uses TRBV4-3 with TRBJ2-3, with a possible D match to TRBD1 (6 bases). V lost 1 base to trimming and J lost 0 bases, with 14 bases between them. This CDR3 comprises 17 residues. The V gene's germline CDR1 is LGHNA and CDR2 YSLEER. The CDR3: CASSQVQGRQSTDTQYF. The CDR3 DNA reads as TGCGCCAGCAGCCAAGTACAGGGAAGGCAGAGCACAGATACGCAGTATTTT.